This is a list of T cell receptor beta chains from one sample in a study of blood T cell repertoires in COVID-19. TCRdb's table, derived via immunoSEQ multiplex PCR, lists solely in-frame clones and lacks some. Among about 130,000 clones listed, less than 90% were seen once. Sequenced input: PBMCs or T cells enriched from blood (not recorded which). The receptors here all came from a woman in her 50s who had recovered from COVID-19. The CDR3 runs from the conserved cysteine through the conserved F or W.

CDR3	V
CASSQPGGEQYF	TRBV3-1/TRBV3-2
CASADRVNSPLHF	TRBV6-5
CASKQNSNQPQHF	TRBV19
CASSQLGAGNSPLHF	TRBV4-1
CASSYSPRGTDTQYF	TRBV6-5
CSVREQGANWGEAFF	TRBV29-1
CASSPGQETQYF	TRBV19
CASSHAGTGGEAFF	TRBV4-1
CASSASGTGGYNGYTF	TRBV9
CASSQDSPSGGHQETQYF	TRBV4-3
CASSLLFGGASDTQYF	TRBV13
CASSQDRNTEAFF	TRBV4-1
CASSPQGDGYEQYF	TRBV5-5
CASRRDRGYYGYTF	TRBV6-5
CASSHPRQGRDEQYF	TRBV6-2/TRBV6-3